The clone carrying this TCR beta chain was detected many times. Its antigen remains unidentified. The germline gives CDR1 DFQATT, CDR2 SNEGSKA (reference sequence). The CDR3 loop spans 15 amino acids. V lost 3 bases and J lost 1; bases outside the gene matches: 6. The library tagged individual cDNA molecules with unique molecular identifiers. In the original analysis: Samples contained a median of about 96,000 TCRs, with a range of roughly 23,224 to 700,000. TCRdb re-derived calls from the RACE reads in MiXCR, one entry per CDR3 protein. The V and J calls come from TCRdb's annotation, not from the publication. The table shows some 40,000 distinct CDR3 sequences, with 3% to 4.5% occurring only once. This sample was taken from a study of human T cells and chemical hapten exposure. On the study more broadly: TCR yield per sample varied, mainly due to pooled library volumes. Study-wide points: DPC sensitization did not alter TCRs above 1 in 1000 frequency.

Described time point: healthy volunteer bleed at 6 weeks. Total RNA was isolated from whole blood that had not been fractionated. The clonotype comes from a human donor in good health. Some clones in this sample may be carry-over from other donors' samples. The chain carries TRBV20-1 and TRBJ2-3, with 8 bases identical to TRBD1. Sample: whole blood. The CDR3 protein is CSASYGQGRTDTQYF. In nucleotides, the CDR3 is TGCAGTGCTAGCTACGGACAGGGCCGCACAGATACGCAGTATTTT.